The clone carrying this TCR beta chain has just one count. These data come from a study of cytomegalovirus exposure and HLA in healthy donors. Looking at the study overall: It was reported in a later analysis that the same platform had been used for the 90 to 150 validation repertoires as for the 550 to 750 first-cohort repertoires.

Repertoires were generated with immunoSEQ multiplex PCR, while TCRdb's copy carries only in-frame clones and drops some. The repertoire holds 150,000 to 250,000 clones, with 84% as singletons. The V gene end was trimmed by 3 bases and the J gene end by 4 bases; junction bases not matched to a gene: 6. CDR1 is MGHDK and CDR2 is SYGVNS in the germline V gene. This CDR3 region has 16 residues. The sequenced sample was PBMCs. This TCR was sampled from a woman in her twenties or thirties in good health and CMV-seropositive. This chain links TRBV25-1 with TRBJ2-2; the match to TRBD1 covers 9 bases. The CDR3 DNA reads TGTGCCAGCAGTGACCCACAGGGGGCGGGCACCGGGGAGCTGTTTTTT. Translating it yields CASSDPQGAGTGELFF.